A single sample is the source of the 20 T cell receptor beta chains below, sequenced in a study. TCRdb names Illumina MiSeq as the instrument used. TCRdb itself trimmed the public reads at Q25 with fastp, ran MiXCR and retained productive beta chains. CDR3 protein duplicates are merged, each entry listing the most common genes and DNA. The sample data list 3,500 to 5,000 distinct CDR3 sequences, and roughly a tenth of these were observed just once. The ten largest clones add up to about 13% of the sample. The sample taken for sequencing was CD4+ T cells from synovial fluid. The receptors were gathered from a human donor with rheumatoid arthritis.

DNA of the CDR3: TGCAGCGTTAATGACTACCGAAACACCGGGGAGCTGTTTTTT. This sequence encodes CSVNDYRNTGELFF. The chain links TRBV29-1 to TRBJ2-2, with D possibly being TRBD2 (5 bases). V lost 5 bases, J lost 2 bases, and 12 bases lay in between. The CDR3 sequence is 14 residues long. CDR1 and CDR2 from the germline V gene are SQVTM and ANQGSEA.

The chain carries TRBV7-3 and TRBJ2-1; 7 bases are a match to TRBD2. CDR3 size: 16 residues. V shed 3 bases, J shed 9 bases, and the junction held 14 bases outside the gene matches. Germline lookup yields CDR1 SGHTA and CDR2 FQGTGA. CDR3 coding DNA: TGTGCCAGCAGCTTCCTCGCGGGAGTGACTAGGAGTGAGCAGTTCTTC. It encodes CASSFLAGVTRSEQFF.

Judged by abundance, this clonotype is medium-sized. The chain is built from TRBV11-1 and TRBJ2-7, with D perhaps matching TRBD2 (6 bases). V was shortened by 2 bases and J by 2 bases, with 13 bases between the two germline ends. The CDR3 runs to 15 residues. Looked up from germline, CDR1 is SGHAT and CDR2 is FQDESV (reference sequence). CDR3 residues: CASSLRRDGAYEQYF. The CDR3 DNA is TGTGCCAGCAGCTTAAGGAGGGACGGTGCCTACGAGCAGTACTTC.

By sample fraction, this clonotype is medium-sized. The genes are TRBV12-3 or TRBV12-4 and TRBJ1-5; 10 bases agree with TRBD1. This CDR3 is built from 15 residues. With V trimmed by 5 bases and J by 4 bases, 5 bases remained unmatched. Here the CDR3 reads CASSERQGANQPQHF. CDR3 bases: TGTGCCAGCAGTGAAAGACAGGGGGCTAATCAGCCCCAGCATTTT.

This clonotype showed up many times. V is TRBV28 and J is TRBJ2-5, with TRBD2 as a possible D gene (5 bases). The CDR3 is made up of 13 amino acids. Trimming pared 8 bases from V and 4 bases from J, leaving 14 bases between. In germline, CDR1 is MDHEN, CDR2 SYDVKM. For the CDR3, the DNA is TGTGCCAGCCGAATCGGAGGCGGAGAGACCCAGTACTTC. Amino acids: CASRIGGGETQYF.

This clonotype is medium-sized. The chain joins TRBV6-2 or TRBV6-3 to TRBJ2-1; 8 nucleotides agree with TRBD1. The germline gives CDR1 MNHEY, CDR2 SVGEGT. The CDR3 covers 17 residues. Trimming removed 7 bases from V and 4 bases from J; junction bases left unmatched: 15. The CDR3 here is CASTQVGTGRIYNEQFF. The CDR3 DNA reads as TGTGCCAGCACCCAAGTGGGGACAGGCCGAATATACAATGAGCAGTTCTTC.

This clonotype is large within its sample. The rearrangement uses TRBV7-2 and TRBJ1-5; D unclear. The CDR3 runs to 12 residues. Trimming removed 0 bases from V and 7 bases from J, with 4 bases in between. Germline V CDR1 and CDR2: SGHTA, FQGNSA. Here the CDR3 DNA reads TGTGCCAGCAGCTTAGCAGGACAGCCCCAGCATTTT. Its protein product is CASSLAGQPQHF.

This clonotype was picked up many times. The chain uses TRBV5-1 and TRBJ2-7; TRBD1 might be the D (5 bases). CDR1 is SGHRS, CDR2 YFSETQ, per germline. CDR3 size: 15 residues. The V end lost 6 bases, the J end lost 3 bases, and 19 bases lay between the germline ends. CDR3 in amino acids: CASTSTDLGLYEQYF. CDR3 DNA: TGCGCCAGCACCTCGACAGATCTAGGGCTCTACGAGCAGTACTTC.

This clonotype is categorized as medium-sized. V and J are TRBV7-3 and TRBJ1-2; 11 positions match TRBD1. The CDR3 is made up of 15 amino acids. V trimming: 5 bases; J trimming: 4 bases; junction bases outside the gene matches: 6. The germline V gene encodes CDR1 SGHTA and CDR2 FQGTGA. The CDR3 bases are TGTGCCAGCAGCATCGGACAGGGGGCTGGCTATGGCTACACCTTC. Encoded protein: CASSIGQGAGYGYTF.

Within the sample, this clonotype is medium-sized. This rearrangement joins TRBV27 to TRBJ1-1; D unresolved. Germline V gene lookup returns CDR1 MNHEY and CDR2 SMNVEV (reference sequence). V lost 4 bases to trimming and J lost 5 bases, with 14 bases between them. This CDR3 is 14 amino acids long. This CDR3 reads CASSSRAPGTEAFF. The DNA of the CDR3 is TGTGCCAGCAGTTCAAGGGCCCCGGGGACTGAAGCTTTCTTT.

This clonotype was recorded at least ten times. The CDR3 bases are TGTGCCAGTAGTGCCGGGGAGCGTTACAATGAGCAGTTCTTC. The encoded protein is CASSAGERYNEQFF. The chain recombines TRBV19 with TRBJ2-1, with D tentatively TRBD2 (5 bases). CDR1 LNHDA and CDR2 SQIVND come from the germline V gene (reference sequence). The CDR3 is made up of 14 amino acids. V dropped 5 bases and J dropped 4 bases, with 12 bases sitting between them. The variable domain in full, completed from reference TRBV19 and TRBJ2-1, reads DGGITQSPKYLFRKEGQNVTLSCEQNLNHDAMYWYRQDPGQGLRLIYYSQIVNDFQKGDIAEGYSVSREKKESFPLTVTSAQKNPTAFYLCASSAGERYNEQFFGPGTRLTVL.

This clonotype was recorded once. A far larger clone is just one base off, so this is likely a read error. Since the CDR3 does not end with the conserved phenylalanine or tryptophan, this likely comes from a read error. The J gene is TRBJ1-1, the V gene TRBV12-3 or TRBV12-4, with D hard to call. The CDR3 totals 12 residues. CDR3 protein: CACSHRNTEAFL. In nucleotides, the CDR3 is TGTGCCTGCAGTCACCGGAACACTGAAGCTTTCCTT.

Many counts were recorded for this clonotype. This chain connects TRBV7-2 to TRBJ1-6; TRBD1 is a possible D gene (5 bases). In germline, CDR1 is SGHTA, CDR2 FQGNSA. V was clipped by 3 bases and J by 14 bases, with 11 bases between them. The CDR3 has 12 amino acids. CDR3 loop: CASSLDNFSLHF. The CDR3 DNA is TGTGCCAGCAGCTTGGACAACTTTTCCCTCCACTTT.

This clonotype was counted between two and nine times. This chain uses TRBV7-2 with TRBJ2-5, with D unclear. Germline loops: CDR1 SGHTA, CDR2 FQGNSA. The ends were cut back, 1 base at V and 1 base at J, with 7 bases in the middle. The CDR3 consists of 14 residues. CDR3 amino acids: CASSLGRTQETQYF. The DNA of the CDR3 is TGTGCCAGCAGCTTAGGGCGGACCCAAGAGACCCAGTACTTC.

This clonotype is medium-sized within its sample. V gene TRBV3-1 combines with J gene TRBJ2-7, with 11 bases fitting TRBD2. The ends lost 6 bases at V and 4 bases at J; junction bases unmatched: 8. Looked up from germline, CDR1 is LGHDT and CDR2 is YNNKEL (reference sequence). The CDR3 has 15 amino acids. The CDR3: CASSSVSSGGYEQYF. CDR3 sequence (DNA): TGTGCCAGCAGTTCAGTCTCTAGCGGGGGGTACGAGCAGTACTTC.

The chain has TRBV20-1 and TRBJ1-5; 8 nucleotides line up with TRBD1. Germline assignment: CDR1 DFQATT and CDR2 SNEGSKA (reference sequence). J was trimmed by 0 bases and V by 1 base; bases with no gene match: 2. The CDR3 covers 15 residues. CDR3 loop: CSARVGQGSNQPQHF. Here the CDR3 DNA reads TGCAGTGCTAGAGTAGGACAGGGTAGCAATCAGCCCCAGCATTTT.

This chain links TRBV6-2 or TRBV6-3 with TRBJ1-5; tentatively, D is TRBD1 (6 bases). The V end lost 10 bases, the J end lost 3 bases, and 16 bases lay between the germline ends. The CDR3 is 14 amino acids. Per germline, CDR1 MNHEY and CDR2 SVGEGT. The CDR3 DNA reads TGTGCCACCCGCGGGCAGGGGCACAATCAGCCCCAGCATTTT. Its protein product is CATRGQGHNQPQHF.

The chain couples TRBV29-1 to TRBJ2-7, with TRBD2 matching 10 bases. CDR3 size: 14 residues. CDR1 is SQVTM and CDR2 is ANQGSEA in the germline V gene. After removal of 4 bases from V and 6 bases from J, the junction contained 9 bases not matched to a gene. Written as DNA, the CDR3 is TGCAGCGTTGGAAGAGCGGGAGGGCCGGGCGAGCAGTACTTC. It translates to CSVGRAGGPGEQYF.

At least ten counts were recorded for this clonotype. This chain links TRBV25-1 with TRBJ2-3, with a weak D call TRBD2 (5 bases). With 2 bases removed from V and 6 bases from J, the gap between germline ends came to 9 bases. The CDR3 runs 13 residues. The V gene's germline CDR1 is MGHDK and CDR2 SYGVNS. This chain's CDR3 is CASSEDYEDTQYF. CDR3 DNA: TGTGCCAGCAGTGAAGACTACGAGGATACGCAGTATTTT.

Written as DNA, the CDR3 is TGTGCCAGCAGCTTAGAAGCGGGAGGGCAGTATTTT. This sequence encodes CASSLEAGGQYF. The rearrangement joins TRBV7-2 to TRBJ2-3, with 9 bases that match TRBD2. CDR3 length equals 12 residues. The junction had 1 base not matched to a gene; V was cut back by 1 base and J by 11 bases. CDR1 is SGHTA, CDR2 FQGNSA, per germline.